This entry is about one T cell receptor (beta chain). Its antigen is still unknown. Base qualities are not at hand, and no much larger clone is one base apart. Receptors were amplified or captured by the immunoSEQ multiplex PCR assay. What TCRdb holds here is the immuneACCESS table cut down to in-frame rearrangements. Part of the clones is not present; checked against another copy, under half of the missing clones reflect an unresolved V gene, and the others are unexplained. Counted in this sample were 210,000 or so clones; roughly nine tenths of them appeared once. The ten largest account for roughly 1.9% of the sample. This entry belongs to a study of control samples from healthy donors and cancer patients (dated by TCRdb to 2019 to 2021). The germline V gene (reference sequence) yields LNHDA for CDR1 and SQIVND for CDR2. V lost 7 bases and J lost 0 bases; the stretch between them is 9 bases long. The CDR3 runs 14 amino acids, cysteine and phenylalanine included. The CDR3 DNA has 42 bases and is translated from base 1.

The sequenced material came from blood. The receptor was derived from a man between 25 and 39 years old in good health. The receptor chain draws on TRBV19 and TRBJ1-4; a weak D assignment points to TRBD1 (5 bases agree). The CDR3 is CASIGGPTNEKLFF. The DNA reads as follows: TGTGCCAGTATCGGGGGTCCAACTAATGAAAAACTGTTTTTT. Extended through the reference TRBV19 and TRBJ1-4 proteins, this CDR3 yields the full variable domain: DGGITQSPKYLFRKEGQNVTLSCEQNLNHDAMYWYRQDPGQGLRLIYYSQIVNDFQKGDIAEGYSVSREKKESFPLTVTSAQKNPTAFYLCASIGGPTNEKLFFGSGTQLSVL.